The source of this T cell receptor (beta chain) is a study of T cell changes during pregnancy in multiple sclerosis. The assay was immunoSEQ multiplex PCR, and TCRdb's table has in-frame clones only and misses some. The sample lists 25,000 to 30,000 clones; approximately 90% were seen once. From germline, CDR1 is SGHAT and CDR2 FQNNGV. The CDR3 covers 14 residues. Trimming cost V 2 bases and J 4 bases; bases outside gene matches: 3. This receptor was identified in a female donor with multiple sclerosis, enrolled in a pregnancy study. This chain links TRBV11-2 with TRBJ2-5, with TRBD2 identical over 8 bases. Sequenced here: CD8+ T cells from peripheral blood mononuclear cells, sampled before pregnancy. CDR3 protein: CASSLSGRGETQYF. The CDR3 DNA reads as TGTGCCAGCAGCTTAAGCGGGAGAGGAGAGACCCAGTACTTC.